What follows is one T cell receptor (beta chain) and its context. Its antigen is not identified. The germline V gene has CDR1 WNHNN and CDR2 SYGVQD (reference sequence). The length of the CDR3 is 13 residues. V shed 4 bases and J shed 5 bases, with 10 bases lying between them. CD45RO-negative, CCR7-positively selected cells formed the naive CD8 fraction, excluding terminally differentiated effector memory CD45RA+ cells. This entry comes from a study of shared clonotypes between healthy human individuals. Regarding the study as a whole: Sequencing depth was a factor that was expected to affect clonotype sharing among donors. Non-shared clonotypes had lower generation probabilities than clonotypes shared by all four sorted-subset donors.

Deep-level assay runs were performed. Splitting of each subset's genomic DNA was done evenly across several immunoSEQ plates. Profiled with immunoSEQ multiplex PCR; TCRdb holds only in-frame clones, not every one. The sample holds 1.5 million to 2.5 million clones, approximately 94% seen once. Sequencing used naive CD8+ T cells sorted from blood. This clonotype was sampled from a man aged 18 to 35 in good health. J is TRBJ2-3 and V is TRBV10-1; D remains ambiguous. CDR3 DNA: TGCGCCAGCAGTGGGTCGTTTGAAGATACGCAGTATTTT. It yields the protein CASSGSFEDTQYF.